This TCR beta chain was retrieved from a study of blood T cell repertoires in COVID-19 (TCRdb year 2020). With respect to the entire study: Samples from collaborators originated in the United States, Italy and Spain and spanned both the acute and convalescent phases of COVID-19. The prospective study material was composed of cDNA or gDNA derived from T cells, B-cell-depleted T cells, or PBMCs. The dataset comprised deeply sampled blood TCRbeta repertoires from subjects exposed to, actively infected with, or recovered from COVID-19. A freely available public database, intended as a resource for researchers studying the immune response to SARS-CoV-2, is where the repertoires were released. The samples were drawn from two sources: the first 160 participants of the ongoing ImmuneRACE study, and 1,000 to 1,500 subjects contributed by 6 global collaborators. Sample metadata almost always included a de-identified subject ID, COVID-19 status, age in years and sex. Where available, HLA class I and class II types were taken from metadata supplied by the sample provider and were not determined by assay-based typing. The paper's findings and limits, for the study overall: How much clinical and demographic metadata was included differed by source and by participant, and the metadata was provided uncurated.

TCRbeta CDR3 regions were amplified from genomic DNA by means of the immunoSEQ Assay, a bias-controlled multiplex PCR. For the original study's pipeline: Nucleated cell counts per sample were estimated from amplification of reference gene primers within the assay. To quantify the absolute abundance of each unique TCRbeta CDR3 rearrangement, sequence reads were collapsed and filtered. Productive Simpson clonality was computed per sample as the square root of Simpson's diversity index over productive rearrangements. The immuneACCESS repertoire file appears here via TCRdb, limited to in-frame rearrangements. These files lack a portion of the clones; in checked studies, under half of the deficit traces to unresolved V genes, and the cause of the others is not known. V and J calls and clone size are given by that table; D and trimming were obtained from the DNA. In all, the sample holds about 180,000 clones, and roughly 85% of those were seen once. 15% to 20% of the sample is in the top ten clones.

The V and J ends are trimmed by 3 bases and 11 bases, leaving 13 bases between them. CDR1 KGHSH and CDR2 LQKENI are derived from the germline V gene. The CDR3, from cysteine to phenylalanine, totals 12 residues. Only the CDR3 portion is preserved as DNA: 36 bases, with reading frame beginning at the first base. On this clone: Its antigen is not yet known. There are no base qualities to consult, and no much larger clone falls within one base.

Participants in the prospective study were enrolled through a virtual design, were aged 18 to 89 years, and lived in approximately 25 United States geographic areas. In the prospective study, cohorts were assigned on the basis of participant-reported clinical history obtained from a screening survey and a study questionnaire. ImmuneRACE Cohort 3 recovered participants were defined by two consecutive negative NP/OP PCR tests, healthcare professional clearance, or symptom resolution. In the prospective study, whole blood, serum and a nasopharyngeal or oropharyngeal swab were collected from each participant by mobile phlebotomists. Participants in the prospective study had the option to provide additional blood draws and questionnaires over an approximately 2-month period. Before DNA extraction, blood samples from the prospective study were shipped at room temperature or frozen.

This sequence was found in a man aged 60 to 69 who had recovered from COVID-19. Sequenced sample: PBMCs or T cells enriched from blood (not recorded which). The chain was built from TRBV18 and TRBJ1-1; TRBD1 is perhaps the D gene, given 5 matching bases. The CDR3 region reads CASSPTGDRAFF. The bases read TGTGCCAGCTCACCCACGGGGGACCGGGCTTTCTTT.